This entry concerns a single TCR beta chain. Its antigen is unknown. Approximately 9.3 ml of fresh peripheral blood supplied the PBMCs. The data stem from a study of T cells in Graves' hyperthyroidism and ophthalmopathy. About the study: Before treatment of any kind, peripheral blood was taken at initial diagnosis.

Study-wide findings and caveats: Ophthalmopathy prediction by the model preceded onset by a median roughly 6 months. Most thyroid clonotypes expanded above 0.001 were also detected in blood.

Germline values: CDR1 GTSNPN, CDR2 SVGIG (reference sequence). Trimming removed 2 bases from V and 4 bases from J, with 9 bases in between. This CDR3 has 13 amino acids. TCR beta CDR3 region amplification was performed from RNA transcripts. First-round RT-PCR targeting the TCR CDR3 was performed with the HTBI primer set. TCRdb re-derived calls from the multiplex PCR reads in MiXCR, one entry per CDR3 protein. The data contain fewer than 650,000 distinct CDR3 sequences, 13% to 15% of them singletons. This TCR came from a woman between 18 and 30 years old with Graves' ophthalmopathy. This chain joins TRBV30 and TRBJ1-5; no clear D gene. The sequenced sample was blood. The CDR3: CAWSRQDNQPQHF. The DNA of the CDR3 is TGTGCCTGGAGTCGGCAGGATAATCAGCCCCAGCATTTT.